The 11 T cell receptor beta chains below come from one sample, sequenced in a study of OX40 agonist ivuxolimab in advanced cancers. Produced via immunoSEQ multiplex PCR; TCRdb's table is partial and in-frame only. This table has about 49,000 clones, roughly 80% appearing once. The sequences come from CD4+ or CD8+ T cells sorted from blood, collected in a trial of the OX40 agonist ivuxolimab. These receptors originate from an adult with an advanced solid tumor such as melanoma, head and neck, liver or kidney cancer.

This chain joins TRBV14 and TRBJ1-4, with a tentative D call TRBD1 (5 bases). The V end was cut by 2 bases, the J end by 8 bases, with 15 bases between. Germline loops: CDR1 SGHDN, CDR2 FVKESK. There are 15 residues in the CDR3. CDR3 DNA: TGTGCCAGCAGCCAATTTCGGGGGTTTTCGGAAAAACTGTTTTTT. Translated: CASSQFRGFSEKLFF.

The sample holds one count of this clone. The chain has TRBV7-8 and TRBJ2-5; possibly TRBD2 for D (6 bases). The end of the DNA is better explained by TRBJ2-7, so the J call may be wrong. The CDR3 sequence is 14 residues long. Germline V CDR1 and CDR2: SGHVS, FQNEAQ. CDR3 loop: CASSPWTTSYEQYF. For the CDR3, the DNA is TGTGCCAGCAGCCCCTGGACTACCTCCTACGAGCAGTACTTC.

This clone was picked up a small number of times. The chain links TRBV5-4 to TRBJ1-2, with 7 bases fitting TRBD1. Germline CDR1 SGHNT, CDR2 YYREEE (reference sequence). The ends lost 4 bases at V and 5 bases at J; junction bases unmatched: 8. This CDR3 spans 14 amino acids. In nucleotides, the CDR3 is TGTGCCAGCAGCCAACAGGGGAAGGGATATGGCTACACCTTC. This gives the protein CASSQQGKGYGYTF.

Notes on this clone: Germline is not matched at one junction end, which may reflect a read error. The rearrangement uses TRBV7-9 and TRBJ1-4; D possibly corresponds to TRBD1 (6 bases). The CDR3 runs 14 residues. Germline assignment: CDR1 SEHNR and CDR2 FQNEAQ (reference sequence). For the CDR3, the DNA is TGTGCCAGCGGCTTACAGGGAGGGGAAGAAAAACTGTTTTTT. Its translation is CASGLQGGEEKLFF.

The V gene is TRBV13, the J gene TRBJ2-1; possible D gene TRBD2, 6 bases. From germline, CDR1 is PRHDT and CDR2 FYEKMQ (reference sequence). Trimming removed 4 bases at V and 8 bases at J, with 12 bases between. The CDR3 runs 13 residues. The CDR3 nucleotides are TGTGCCAGCAGCTCTAGGAGGGGCCATGAGCAGTTCTTC. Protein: CASSSRRGHEQFF.

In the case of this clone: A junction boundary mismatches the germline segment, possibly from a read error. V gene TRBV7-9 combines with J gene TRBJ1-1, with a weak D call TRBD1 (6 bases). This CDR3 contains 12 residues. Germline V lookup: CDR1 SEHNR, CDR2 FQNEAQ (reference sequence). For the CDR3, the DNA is TGTGCCGGCAGCTTAGAAGACAGGGAAGCTTTCTTT. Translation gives CAGSLEDREAFF.

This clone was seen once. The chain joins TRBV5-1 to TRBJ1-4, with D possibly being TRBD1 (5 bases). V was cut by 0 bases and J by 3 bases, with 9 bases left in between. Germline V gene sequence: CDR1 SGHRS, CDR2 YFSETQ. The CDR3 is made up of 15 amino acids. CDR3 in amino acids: CASSLVGGANEKLFF. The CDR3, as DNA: TGCGCCAGCAGCTTGGTCGGGGGGGCTAATGAAAAACTGTTTTTT.

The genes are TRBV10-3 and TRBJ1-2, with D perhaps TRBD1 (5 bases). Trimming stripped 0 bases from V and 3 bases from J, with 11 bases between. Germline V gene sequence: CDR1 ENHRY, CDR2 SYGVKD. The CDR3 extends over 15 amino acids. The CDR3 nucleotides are TGTGCCATCAGTGAGTCGAAGGCAGGGCACTATGGCTACACCTTC. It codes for CAISESKAGHYGYTF.

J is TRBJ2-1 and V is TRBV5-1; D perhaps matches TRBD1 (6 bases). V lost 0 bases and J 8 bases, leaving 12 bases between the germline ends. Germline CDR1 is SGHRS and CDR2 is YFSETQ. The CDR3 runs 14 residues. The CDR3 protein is CASSLVRGSDEQFF. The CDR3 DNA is TGCGCCAGCAGCTTGGTCAGGGGTAGCGATGAGCAGTTCTTC.

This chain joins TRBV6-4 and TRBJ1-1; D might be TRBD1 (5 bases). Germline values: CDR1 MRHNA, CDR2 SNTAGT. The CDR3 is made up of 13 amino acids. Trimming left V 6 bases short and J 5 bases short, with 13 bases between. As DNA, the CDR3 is TGTGCCAGCAGAATGGGGGGTGAGACTGAAGCTTTCTTT. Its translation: CASRMGGETEAFF.

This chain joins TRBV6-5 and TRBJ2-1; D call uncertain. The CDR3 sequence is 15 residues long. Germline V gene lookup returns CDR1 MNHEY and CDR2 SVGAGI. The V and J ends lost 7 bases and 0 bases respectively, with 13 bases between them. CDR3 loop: CASTPGPSSYNEQFF. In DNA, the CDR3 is TGTGCCAGCACCCCGGGCCCGAGCTCCTACAATGAGCAGTTCTTC.